Following are 8 T cell receptor beta chains from one sample sequenced in a study of control samples from healthy donors and cancer patients. This table comes from immunoSEQ multiplex PCR, and its TCRdb copy is limited to in-frame clones, with some not included. Of approximately 110,000 clones detected, about nine tenths appear once; the ten largest clones hold 7.8%. Sample: blood. The receptors come from a woman in her late teens or twenties in good health.

This clone has a single count. The chain is built from TRBV4-1 and TRBJ1-5; 8 bases line up with TRBD1. J gave up 5 bases and V 0 bases, and 3 bases lay outside the gene matches. Germline V gene sequence: CDR1 MGHRA, CDR2 YSYEKL. This CDR3 comprises 15 residues. The CDR3 here is CASSQDDRGYQPQHF. The CDR3 nucleotides are TGCGCCAGCAGCCAAGACGACAGGGGTTATCAGCCCCAGCATTTT.

The chain recombines TRBV11-3 with TRBJ2-2; no clear D. The length of the CDR3 is 12 residues. The V end was cut by 4 bases, the J end by 5 bases, with 5 bases between. The germline V gene has CDR1 SGHNT and CDR2 YENEEA. The chain's CDR3 is CASSSRTGELFF. CDR3 sequence (DNA): TGTGCCAGCAGCTCGAGGACCGGGGAGCTGTTTTTT.

The V call is TRBV19, the J call TRBJ2-1; maybe TRBD1 (5 bases). The V gene's germline CDR1 is LNHDA and CDR2 SQIVND (reference sequence). V dropped 3 bases and J dropped 0 bases, with 27 bases sitting between them. The CDR3 consists of 21 residues. The CDR3, as DNA: TGTGCCAGTAGTATTGAAACTCAGGGTCTTGTTTACCGAAACTCCTACAATGAGCAGTTCTTC. This sequence encodes CASSIETQGLVYRNSYNEQFF.

This chain uses TRBV28 with TRBJ2-2; TRBD1 agrees at 9 bases. Germline V gene lookup returns CDR1 MDHEN and CDR2 SYDVKM. CDR3 length: 13 residues. After removal of 8 bases from V and 9 bases from J, the junction contained 7 bases not matched to a gene. The CDR3 DNA follows: TGTGCCAGCTTCGACAGGGGGTTTCGGGAGCTGTTTTTT. Protein product: CASFDRGFRELFF.

This chain connects TRBV27 to TRBJ1-1; D is ambiguous. The V and J ends lost 2 bases and 0 bases respectively, with 13 bases between them. Germline loops: CDR1 MNHEY, CDR2 SMNVEV (reference sequence). The CDR3 loop spans 16 amino acids. As DNA, the CDR3 is TGTGCCAGCAGTTTAGTTGGGAATCATGTGAACACTGAAGCTTTCTTT. This gives the protein CASSLVGNHVNTEAFF.

The chain employs TRBV9 and TRBJ2-1; 10 nucleotides agree with TRBD1. The CDR3 loop spans 18 amino acids. After removal of 4 bases from V and 4 bases from J, the junction contained 14 bases not matched to a gene. The germline V gene encodes CDR1 SGDLS and CDR2 YYNGEE. The CDR3 reads CASSSVGGSGQGYNEQFF. The CDR3 DNA is TGTGCCAGCAGCTCTGTCGGGGGGTCGGGACAGGGGTACAATGAGCAGTTCTTC.

The chain combines TRBV5-1 with TRBJ2-1; TRBD2 might be the D (5 bases). Trimming stripped 1 base from V and 0 bases from J, with 5 bases between. Germline V lookup: CDR1 SGHRS, CDR2 YFSETQ. The CDR3 totals 14 residues. The CDR3: CASSLSGSYNEQFF. The CDR3 nucleotides are TGCGCCAGCAGCTTGAGCGGCTCCTACAATGAGCAGTTCTTC.

The rearrangement uses TRBV27 and TRBJ2-7, with 8 bases lining up with TRBD1. Germline V gene sequence: CDR1 MNHEY, CDR2 SMNVEV (reference sequence). The junction had 6 bases not matched to a gene; V was cut back by 5 bases and J by 3 bases. The CDR3 covers 14 residues. As DNA, the CDR3 is TGTGCCAGCAGTCGGACAGGGACGGTCTACGAGCAGTACTTC. It specifies CASSRTGTVYEQYF.